This record looks at one T cell receptor (beta chain) sequence and its context. The data were taken from a study of T cells in Graves' hyperthyroidism and ophthalmopathy. The PBMCs had their origin in 10 ml of fresh peripheral blood. CDR3 length: 13 amino acids. V was clipped by 5 bases and J by 6 bases, with 14 bases between them. Germline-derived CDR1 and CDR2 are PRHDT and FYEKMQ (reference sequence). Template material for amplifying TCR beta CDR3 regions consisted of RNA transcripts. HTBI primers were the set used in a first-round RT-PCR of the TCR CDR3. TCRdb reprocessed the multiplex PCR reads with MiXCR, giving one entry per CDR3 protein. The table records approximately 690,000 distinct CDR3 sequences, around 21% of them present only once.

The sample taken for sequencing was blood. J is TRBJ2-7 and V is TRBV13; TRBD1 or TRBD2 may be the D gene (5 bases each). This TCR was sampled from a man under 40 with Graves' ophthalmopathy. DNA of the CDR3: TGTGCCAGCAGCCTTGGGACCTCTGGCGAGCAGTACTTC. Protein sequence: CASSLGTSGEQYF.